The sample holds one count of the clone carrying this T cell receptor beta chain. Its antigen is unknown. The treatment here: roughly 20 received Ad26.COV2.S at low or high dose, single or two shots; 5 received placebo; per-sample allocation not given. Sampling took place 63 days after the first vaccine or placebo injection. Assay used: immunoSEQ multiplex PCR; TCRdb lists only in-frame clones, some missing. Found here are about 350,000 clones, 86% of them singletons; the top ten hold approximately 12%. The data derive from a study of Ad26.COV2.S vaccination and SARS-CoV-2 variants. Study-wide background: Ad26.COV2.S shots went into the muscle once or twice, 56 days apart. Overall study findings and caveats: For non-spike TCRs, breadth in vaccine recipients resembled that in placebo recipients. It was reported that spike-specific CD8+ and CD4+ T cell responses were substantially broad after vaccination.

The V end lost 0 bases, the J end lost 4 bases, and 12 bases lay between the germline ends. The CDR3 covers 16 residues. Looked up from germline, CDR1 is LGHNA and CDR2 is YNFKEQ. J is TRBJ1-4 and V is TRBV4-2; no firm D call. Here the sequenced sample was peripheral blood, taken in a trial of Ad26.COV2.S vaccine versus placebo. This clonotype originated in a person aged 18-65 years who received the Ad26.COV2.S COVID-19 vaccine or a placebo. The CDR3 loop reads CASSQEKAPSNEKLFF. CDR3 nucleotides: TGTGCCAGCAGCCAAGAGAAAGCCCCCAGTAATGAAAAACTGTTTTTT.